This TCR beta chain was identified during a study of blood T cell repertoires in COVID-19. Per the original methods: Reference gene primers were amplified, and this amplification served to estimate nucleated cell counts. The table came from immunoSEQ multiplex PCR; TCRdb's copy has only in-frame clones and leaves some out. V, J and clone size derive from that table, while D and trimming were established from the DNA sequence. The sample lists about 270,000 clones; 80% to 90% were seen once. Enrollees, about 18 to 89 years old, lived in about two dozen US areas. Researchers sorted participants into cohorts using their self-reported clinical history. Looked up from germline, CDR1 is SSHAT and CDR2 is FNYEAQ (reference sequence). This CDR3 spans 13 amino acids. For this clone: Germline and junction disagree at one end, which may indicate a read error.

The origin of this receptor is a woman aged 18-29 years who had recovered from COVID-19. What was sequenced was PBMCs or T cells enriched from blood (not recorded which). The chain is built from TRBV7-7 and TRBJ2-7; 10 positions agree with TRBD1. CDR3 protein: CASSWTGGSEQYF. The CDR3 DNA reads TGTGCTAGCAGCTGGACAGGGGGAAGCGAGCAGTACTTC.